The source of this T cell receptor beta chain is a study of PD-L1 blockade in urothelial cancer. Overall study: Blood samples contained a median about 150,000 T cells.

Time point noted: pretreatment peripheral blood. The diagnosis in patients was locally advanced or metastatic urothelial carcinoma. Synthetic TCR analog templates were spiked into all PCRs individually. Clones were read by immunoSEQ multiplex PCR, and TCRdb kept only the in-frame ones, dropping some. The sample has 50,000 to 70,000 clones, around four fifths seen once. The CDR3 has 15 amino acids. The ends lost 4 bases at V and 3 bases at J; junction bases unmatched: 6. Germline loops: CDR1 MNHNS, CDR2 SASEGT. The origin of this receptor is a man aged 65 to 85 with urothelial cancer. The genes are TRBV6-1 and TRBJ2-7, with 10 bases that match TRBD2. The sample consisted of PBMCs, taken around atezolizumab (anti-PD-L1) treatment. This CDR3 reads CASSVGLADFYEQYF. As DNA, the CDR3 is TGTGCCAGCAGTGTAGGACTAGCGGACTTCTACGAGCAGTACTTC.